This T cell receptor (beta chain) was sequenced for a study of beta chain features in type 1 diabetes. The entirety of the isolated RNA underwent reverse transcription, so expressed TCRB transcripts were sequenced. TCRdb keeps only in-frame clones here, not all; method: immunoSEQ multiplex PCR. The sample carries under 900,000 clones, roughly 17% recorded once. Trimming removed 6 bases from V and 3 bases from J, with 12 bases in between. The V gene's germline CDR1 is MDHEN and CDR2 SYDVKM. The CDR3 extends over 13 amino acids. The sequenced sample was naive CD4+ T cells from blood. J is TRBJ2-7 and V is TRBV28; D may match TRBD1 or TRBD2 (5 bases each). This sequence originates from a woman aged 18-30 years in good health. Here the CDR3 reads CASSIGTYYEQYF. The CDR3 DNA reads TGTGCCAGCAGCATAGGGACCTACTACGAGCAGTACTTC.